This T cell receptor (beta chain) was observed in a study of chemoradiotherapy in HPV16-positive cancers. Study in general: Candidate HPV-specific clones and shared TCR motifs came from a couple of HPV16-positive patients. Regarding the study as a whole: During treatment, candidate HPV-specific clones and E7-related motifs expanded in tumor. Better recurrence-free survival went with HPV-responsive T-cell expansion in HPV16-positive patients.

Using immunoSEQ multiplex PCR, the repertoire was profiled, and TCRdb retains in-frame clones only, with some absent. The data contain about 20,000 clones, around nine tenths of them singletons. CDR1 GTSNPN and CDR2 SVGIG come from the germline V gene (reference sequence). The J segment lost 6 bases and the V segment lost 5 bases, leaving 8 bases of the junction unmatched. CDR3 length: 13 amino acids. Repertoires were sampled repeatedly during chemoradiotherapy. A remark on this clone: The antigen remains undetermined.

The receptor comes from a human donor with HPV-associated anogenital cancer. The gene calls are TRBV30 and TRBJ2-3, with 7 bases lining up with TRBD2. The sample in question was blood, obtained from a patient who underwent chemoradiotherapy. The DNA for the CDR3 is TGTGCCTGGGCGGGGGAACGAGCGGATACGCAGTATTTT. It codes for CAWAGERADTQYF.